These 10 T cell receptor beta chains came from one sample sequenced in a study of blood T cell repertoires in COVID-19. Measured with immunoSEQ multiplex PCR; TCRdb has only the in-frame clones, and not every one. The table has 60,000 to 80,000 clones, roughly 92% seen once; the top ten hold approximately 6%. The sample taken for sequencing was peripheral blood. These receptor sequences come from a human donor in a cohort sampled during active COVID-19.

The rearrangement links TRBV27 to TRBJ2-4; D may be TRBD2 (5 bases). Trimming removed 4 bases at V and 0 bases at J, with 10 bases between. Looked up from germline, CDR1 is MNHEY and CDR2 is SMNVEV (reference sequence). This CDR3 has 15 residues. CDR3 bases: TGTGCCAGCAGTTCCGGGGTGGAAGCCAAAAACATTCAGTACTTC. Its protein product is CASSSGVEAKNIQYF.

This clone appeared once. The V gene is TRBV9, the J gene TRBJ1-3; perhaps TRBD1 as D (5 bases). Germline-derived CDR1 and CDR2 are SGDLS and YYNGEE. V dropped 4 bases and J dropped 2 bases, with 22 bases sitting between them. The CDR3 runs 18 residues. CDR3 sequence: CASSTGTGLRTAGNTIYF. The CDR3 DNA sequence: TGTGCCAGCAGCACGGGGACGGGACTCCGGACGGCTGGAAACACCATATATTTT.

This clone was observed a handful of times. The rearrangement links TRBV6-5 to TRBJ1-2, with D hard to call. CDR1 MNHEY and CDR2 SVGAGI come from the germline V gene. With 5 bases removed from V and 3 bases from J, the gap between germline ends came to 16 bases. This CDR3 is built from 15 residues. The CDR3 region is CASSTGPGYDYGYTF. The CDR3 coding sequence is TGTGCCAGCAGTACGGGTCCCGGGTATGACTATGGCTACACCTTC.

CDR3: CASIPNRAEETQYF. For the CDR3, the DNA is TGTGCCAGCATTCCGAACAGGGCTGAGGAGACCCAGTACTTC. This chain uses TRBV2 with TRBJ2-5; D is perhaps TRBD1 (6 bases). Germline V gives CDR1 SNHLY, CDR2 FYNNEI. The V gene lost 7 bases and the J gene lost 5 bases, with 17 bases spanning the gap. The CDR3 runs 14 residues.

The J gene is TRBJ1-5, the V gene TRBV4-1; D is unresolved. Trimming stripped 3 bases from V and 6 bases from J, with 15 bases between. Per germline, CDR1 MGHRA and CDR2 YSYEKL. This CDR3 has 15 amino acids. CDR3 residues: CASSQVGGSGQPQHF. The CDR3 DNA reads TGCGCCAGCAGCCAGGTGGGAGGGAGCGGTCAGCCCCAGCATTTT.

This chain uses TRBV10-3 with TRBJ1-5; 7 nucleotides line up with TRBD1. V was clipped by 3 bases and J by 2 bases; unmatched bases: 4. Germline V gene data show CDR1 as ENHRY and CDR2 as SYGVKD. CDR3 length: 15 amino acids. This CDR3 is CAISEGGSGNQPQHF. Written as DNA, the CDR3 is TGTGCCATCAGTGAAGGGGGCTCTGGCAATCAGCCCCAGCATTTT.

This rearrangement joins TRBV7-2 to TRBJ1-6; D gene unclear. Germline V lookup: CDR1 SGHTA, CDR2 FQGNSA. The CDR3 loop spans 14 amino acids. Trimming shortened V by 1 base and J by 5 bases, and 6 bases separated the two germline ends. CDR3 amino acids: CASSLVRNNSPLHF. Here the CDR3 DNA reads TGTGCCAGCAGCTTAGTGCGGAATAATTCACCCCTCCACTTT.

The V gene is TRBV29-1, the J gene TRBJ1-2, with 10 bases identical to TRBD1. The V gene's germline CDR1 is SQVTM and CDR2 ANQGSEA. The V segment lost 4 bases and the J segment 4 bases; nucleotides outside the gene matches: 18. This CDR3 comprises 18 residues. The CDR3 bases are TGCAGCGTTGTGTTACCTCGTGGCCGGGACAGGGGAGGCTATGGCTACACCTTC. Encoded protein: CSVVLPRGRDRGGYGYTF.

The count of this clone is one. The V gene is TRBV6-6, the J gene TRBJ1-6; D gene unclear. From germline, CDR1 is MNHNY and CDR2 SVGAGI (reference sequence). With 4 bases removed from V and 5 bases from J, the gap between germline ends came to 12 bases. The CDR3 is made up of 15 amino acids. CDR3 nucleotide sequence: TGTGCCAGCAGTTCCCAACGGACTGATAATTCACCCCTCCACTTT. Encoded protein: CASSSQRTDNSPLHF.

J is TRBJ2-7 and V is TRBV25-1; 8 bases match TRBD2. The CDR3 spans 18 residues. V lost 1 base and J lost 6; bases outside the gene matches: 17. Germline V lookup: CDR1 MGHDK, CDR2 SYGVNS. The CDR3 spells CASSELGGLAGRGSEQYF. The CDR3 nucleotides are TGTGCCAGCAGTGAATTAGGCGGCCTAGCGGGTAGAGGCAGCGAGCAGTACTTC.